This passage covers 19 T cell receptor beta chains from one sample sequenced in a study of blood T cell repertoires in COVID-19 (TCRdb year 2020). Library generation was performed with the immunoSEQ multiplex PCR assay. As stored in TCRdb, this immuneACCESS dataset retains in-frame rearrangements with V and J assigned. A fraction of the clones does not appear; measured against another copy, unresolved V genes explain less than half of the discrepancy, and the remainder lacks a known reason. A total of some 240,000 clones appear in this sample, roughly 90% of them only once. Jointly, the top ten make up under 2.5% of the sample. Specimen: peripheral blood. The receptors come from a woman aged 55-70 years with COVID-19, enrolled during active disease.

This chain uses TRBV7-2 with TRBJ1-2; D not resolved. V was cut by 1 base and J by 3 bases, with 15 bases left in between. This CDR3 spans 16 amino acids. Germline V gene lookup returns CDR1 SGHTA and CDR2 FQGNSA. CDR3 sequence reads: CASSLGWEGGDYGYTF. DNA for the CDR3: TGTGCCAGCAGCTTAGGGTGGGAGGGCGGTGACTATGGCTACACCTTC.

The CDR3 DNA sequence: TGTGCCAGCAGCCCGGGCCGAGGGGGCTCCTACGAGCAGTACTTC. Protein: CASSPGRGGSYEQYF. The chain combines TRBV5-4 with TRBJ2-7, with D perhaps TRBD1 (6 bases). This CDR3 region has 15 residues. The V end was cut by 4 bases, the J end by 0 bases, with 14 bases between. Germline-derived CDR1 and CDR2 are SGHNT and YYREEE (reference sequence). Combining the CDR3 with reference TRBV5-4 and TRBJ2-7 gives the whole variable domain ETGVTQSPTHLIKTRGQQVTLRCSSQSGHNTVSWYQQALGQGPQFIFQYYREEENGRGNFPPRFSGLQFPNYSSELNVNALELDDSALYLCASSPGRGGSYEQYFGPGTRLTVT.

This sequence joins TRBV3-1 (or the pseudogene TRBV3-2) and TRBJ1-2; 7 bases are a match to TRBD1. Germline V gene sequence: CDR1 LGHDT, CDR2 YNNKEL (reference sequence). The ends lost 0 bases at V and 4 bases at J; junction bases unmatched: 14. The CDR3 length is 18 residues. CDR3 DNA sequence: TGTGCCAGCAGCCAAGATGCGGTACGACAGGGCTACGTCTATGGCTACACCTTC. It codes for CASSQDAVRQGYVYGYTF.

The CDR3 region is CASSLEGQGAHYEQYF. The CDR3 nucleotides are TGTGCCAGCAGCTTGGAAGGGCAGGGGGCTCATTACGAGCAGTACTTC. J is TRBJ2-7 and V is TRBV5-5; 8 nucleotides align to TRBD1. The CDR3 runs 16 residues. Germline V lookup: CDR1 SGHKS, CDR2 YYEKEE (reference sequence). The trim removed 0 bases at V and 4 bases at J, leaving 9 bases unmatched.

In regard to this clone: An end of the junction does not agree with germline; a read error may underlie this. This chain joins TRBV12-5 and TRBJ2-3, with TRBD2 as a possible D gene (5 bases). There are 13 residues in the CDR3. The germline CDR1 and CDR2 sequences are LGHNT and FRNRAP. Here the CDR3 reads CASGSPGLPAVNF. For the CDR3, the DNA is TGTGCTAGTGGTTCACCAGGACTTCCCGCGGTGAATTTT.

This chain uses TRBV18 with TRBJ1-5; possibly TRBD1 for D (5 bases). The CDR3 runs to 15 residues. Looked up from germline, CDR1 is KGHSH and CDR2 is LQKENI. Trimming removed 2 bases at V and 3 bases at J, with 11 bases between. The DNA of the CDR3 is TGTGCCAGCTCACCAGGGCAGGGCTACAATCAGCCCCAGCATTTT. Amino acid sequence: CASSPGQGYNQPQHF. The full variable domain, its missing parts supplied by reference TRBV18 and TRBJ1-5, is NAGVMQNPRHLVRRRGQEARLRCSPMKGHSHVYWYRQLPEEGLKFMVYLQKENIIDESGMPKERFSAEFPKEGPSILRIQQVVRGDSAAYFCASSPGQGYNQPQHFGDGTRLSIL.

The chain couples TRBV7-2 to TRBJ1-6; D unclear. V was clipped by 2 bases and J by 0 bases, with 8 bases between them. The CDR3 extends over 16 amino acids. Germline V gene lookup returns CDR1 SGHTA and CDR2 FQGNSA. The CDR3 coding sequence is TGTGCCAGCAGCTTAACGAGGAGCTCCTATAATTCACCCCTCCACTTT. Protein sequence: CASSLTRSSYNSPLHF.

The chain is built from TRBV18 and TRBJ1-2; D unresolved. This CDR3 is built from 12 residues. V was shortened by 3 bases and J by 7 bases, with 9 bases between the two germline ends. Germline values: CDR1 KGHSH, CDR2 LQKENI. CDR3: CASSPGERGYTF. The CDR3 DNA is TGTGCCAGCTCACCGGGAGAGCGTGGCTACACCTTC.

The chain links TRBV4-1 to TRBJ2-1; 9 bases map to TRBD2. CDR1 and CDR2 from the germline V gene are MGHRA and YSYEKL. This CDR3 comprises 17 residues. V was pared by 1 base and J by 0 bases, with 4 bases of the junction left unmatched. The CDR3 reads CASSQGRRGGSYNEQFF. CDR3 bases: TGCGCCAGCAGCCAAGGAAGGCGGGGGGGCTCCTACAATGAGCAGTTCTTC.

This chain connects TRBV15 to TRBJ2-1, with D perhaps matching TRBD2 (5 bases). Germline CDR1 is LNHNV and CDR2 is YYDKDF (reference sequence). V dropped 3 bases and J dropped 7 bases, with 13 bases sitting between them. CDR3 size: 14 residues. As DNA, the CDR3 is TGTGCCACCAGCAGCACACTAGACTTGAATGAGCAGTTCTTC. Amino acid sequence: CATSSTLDLNEQFF.

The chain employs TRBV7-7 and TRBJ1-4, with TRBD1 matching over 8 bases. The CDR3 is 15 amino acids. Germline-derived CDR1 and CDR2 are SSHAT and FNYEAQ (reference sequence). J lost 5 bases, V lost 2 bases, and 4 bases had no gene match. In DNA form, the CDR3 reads TGTGCCAGCAGCTTATCGACAGGGGCGAATGAAAAACTGTTTTTT. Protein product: CASSLSTGANEKLFF.

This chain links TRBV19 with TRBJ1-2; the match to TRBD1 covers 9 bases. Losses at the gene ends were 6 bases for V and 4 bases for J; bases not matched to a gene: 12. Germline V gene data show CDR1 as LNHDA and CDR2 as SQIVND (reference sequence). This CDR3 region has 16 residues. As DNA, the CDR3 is TGTGCCAGTAGACTTAGGGGACAGGGTTCTCGCTATGGCTACACCTTC. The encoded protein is CASRLRGQGSRYGYTF.

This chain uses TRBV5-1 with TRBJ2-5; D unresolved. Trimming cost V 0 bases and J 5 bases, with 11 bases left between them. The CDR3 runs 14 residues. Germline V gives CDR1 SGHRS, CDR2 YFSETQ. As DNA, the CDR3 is TGCGCCAGCAGCTTGGACCGCGGCTTCGAGACCCAGTACTTC. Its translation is CASSLDRGFETQYF.

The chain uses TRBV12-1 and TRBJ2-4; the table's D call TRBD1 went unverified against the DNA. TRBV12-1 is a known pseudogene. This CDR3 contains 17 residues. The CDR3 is CASSFVFFRETKNIQYF. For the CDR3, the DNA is TGTGCCAGCAGCTTTGTTTTTTTCAGGGAAACCAAAAACATTCAGTACTTC.

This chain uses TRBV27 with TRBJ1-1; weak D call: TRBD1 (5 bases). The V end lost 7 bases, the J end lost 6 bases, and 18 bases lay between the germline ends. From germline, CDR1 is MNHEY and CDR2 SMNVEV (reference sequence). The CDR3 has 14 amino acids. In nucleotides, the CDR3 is TGTGCCAGCAAACCAGGGAGGTCGGGAGCTGAAGCTTTCTTT. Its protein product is CASKPGRSGAEAFF.

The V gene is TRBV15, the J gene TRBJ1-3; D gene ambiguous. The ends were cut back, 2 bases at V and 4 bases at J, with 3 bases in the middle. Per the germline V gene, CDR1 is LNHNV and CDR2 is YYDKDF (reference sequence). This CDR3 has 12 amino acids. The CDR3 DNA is TGTGCCACCAGCAGACAAGGAAACACCATATATTTT. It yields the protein CATSRQGNTIYF.

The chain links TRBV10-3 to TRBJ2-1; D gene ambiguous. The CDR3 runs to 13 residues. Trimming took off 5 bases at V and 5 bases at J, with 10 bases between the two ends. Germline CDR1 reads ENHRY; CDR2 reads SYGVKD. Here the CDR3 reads CAISSPGHNEQFF. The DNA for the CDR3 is TGTGCCATCAGTTCCCCAGGCCACAATGAGCAGTTCTTC.

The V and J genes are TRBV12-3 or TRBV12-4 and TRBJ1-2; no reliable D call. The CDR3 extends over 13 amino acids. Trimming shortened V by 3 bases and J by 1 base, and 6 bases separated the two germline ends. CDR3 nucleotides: TGTGCCAGCAGTTTTACAGTTAACTATGGCTACACCTTC. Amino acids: CASSFTVNYGYTF.

The CDR3 DNA reads as TGTGCCAGCAGCTTGGACCTCACAGGACCCCCGTTCGCCGAGCAGTACTTC. Translating it yields CASSLDLTGPPFAEQYF. V and J are TRBV9 and TRBJ2-7, with a weak D call TRBD1 (5 bases). With 4 bases removed from V and 6 bases from J, the gap between germline ends came to 26 bases. This CDR3 has 17 residues. Per germline, CDR1 SGDLS and CDR2 YYNGEE.